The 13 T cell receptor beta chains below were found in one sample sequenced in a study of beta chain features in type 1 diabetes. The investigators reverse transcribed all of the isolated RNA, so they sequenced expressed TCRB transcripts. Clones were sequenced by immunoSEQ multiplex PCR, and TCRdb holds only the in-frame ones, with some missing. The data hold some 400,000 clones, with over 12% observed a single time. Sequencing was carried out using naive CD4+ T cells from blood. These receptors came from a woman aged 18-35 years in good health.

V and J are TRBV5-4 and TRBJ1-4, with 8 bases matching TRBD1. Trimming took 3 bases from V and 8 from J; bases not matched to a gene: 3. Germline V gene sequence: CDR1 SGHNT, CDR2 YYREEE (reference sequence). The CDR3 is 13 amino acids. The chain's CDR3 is CASSSDRVEKLFF. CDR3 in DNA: TGTGCCAGCAGCTCGGACAGGGTGGAAAAACTGTTTTTT.

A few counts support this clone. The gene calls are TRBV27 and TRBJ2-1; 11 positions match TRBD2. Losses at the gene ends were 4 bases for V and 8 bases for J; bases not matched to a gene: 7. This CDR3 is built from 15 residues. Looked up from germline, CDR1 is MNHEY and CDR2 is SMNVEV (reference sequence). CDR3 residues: CASSSGLAALDEQFF. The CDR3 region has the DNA TGTGCCAGCAGTTCGGGACTAGCGGCCCTCGATGAGCAGTTCTTC.

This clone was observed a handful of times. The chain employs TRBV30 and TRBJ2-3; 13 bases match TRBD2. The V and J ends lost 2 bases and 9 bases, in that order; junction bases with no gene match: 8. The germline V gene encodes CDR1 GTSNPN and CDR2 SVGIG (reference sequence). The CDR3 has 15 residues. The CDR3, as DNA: TGTGCCTGGAGTTTGGGACTAGCGGGACAGGAAACGCAGTATTTT. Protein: CAWSLGLAGQETQYF. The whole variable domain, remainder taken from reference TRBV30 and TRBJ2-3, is SQTIHQWPATLVQPVGSPLSLECTVEGTSNPNLYWYRQAAGRGLQLLFYSVGIGQISSEVPQNLSASRPQDRQFILSSKKLLLSDSGFYLCAWSLGLAGQETQYFGPGTRLTVL.

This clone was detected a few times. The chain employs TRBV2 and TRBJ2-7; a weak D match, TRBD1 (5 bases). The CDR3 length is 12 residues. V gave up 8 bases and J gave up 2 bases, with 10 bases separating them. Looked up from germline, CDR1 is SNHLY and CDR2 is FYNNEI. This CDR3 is CASFRAPYEQYF. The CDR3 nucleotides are TGTGCCAGCTTCAGGGCCCCCTACGAGCAGTACTTC.

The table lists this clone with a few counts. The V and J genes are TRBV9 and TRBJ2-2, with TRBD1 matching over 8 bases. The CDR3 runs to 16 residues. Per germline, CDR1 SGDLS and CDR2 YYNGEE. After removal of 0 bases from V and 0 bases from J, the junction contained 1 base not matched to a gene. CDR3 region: CASSVVTGANTGELFF. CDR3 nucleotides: TGTGCCAGCAGCGTAGTGACAGGGGCGAACACCGGGGAGCTGTTTTTT.

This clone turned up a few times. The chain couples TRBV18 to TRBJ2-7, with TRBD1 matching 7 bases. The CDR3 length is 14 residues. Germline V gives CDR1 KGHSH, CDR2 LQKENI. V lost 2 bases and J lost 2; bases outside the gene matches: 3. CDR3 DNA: TGTGCCAGCTCACCAGGGACAGACACCTACGAGCAGTACTTC. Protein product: CASSPGTDTYEQYF.

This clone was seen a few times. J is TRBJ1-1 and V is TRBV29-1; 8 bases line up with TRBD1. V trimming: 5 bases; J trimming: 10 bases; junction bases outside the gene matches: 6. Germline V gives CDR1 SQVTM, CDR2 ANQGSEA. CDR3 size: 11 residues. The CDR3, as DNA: TGCAGCGTTCGGACAGGGATTTCAGCTTTCTTT. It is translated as CSVRTGISAFF.

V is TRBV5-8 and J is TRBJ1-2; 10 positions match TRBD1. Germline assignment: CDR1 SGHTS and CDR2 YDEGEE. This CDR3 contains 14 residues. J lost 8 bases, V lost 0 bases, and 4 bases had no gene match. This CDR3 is CASSLGQGARGYTF. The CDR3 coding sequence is TGTGCCAGCAGCTTGGGACAGGGGGCGAGGGGCTACACCTTC.

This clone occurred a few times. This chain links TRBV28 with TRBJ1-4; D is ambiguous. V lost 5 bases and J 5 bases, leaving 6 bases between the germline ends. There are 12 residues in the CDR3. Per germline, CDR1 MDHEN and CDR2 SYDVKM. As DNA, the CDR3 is TGTGCCAGCAGTCCGGGGAATGAAAAACTGTTTTTT. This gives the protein CASSPGNEKLFF.

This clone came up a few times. In nucleotides, the CDR3 is TGTGCCAGCAGTTACAGACAGAACACTGAAGCTTTCTTT. It codes for CASSYRQNTEAFF. The chain is built from TRBV27 and TRBJ1-1, with unresolved D. CDR1 is MNHEY and CDR2 is SMNVEV in the germline V gene (reference sequence). The CDR3 is 13 amino acids. The V gene lost 4 bases and the J gene lost 1 base, with 7 bases spanning the gap.

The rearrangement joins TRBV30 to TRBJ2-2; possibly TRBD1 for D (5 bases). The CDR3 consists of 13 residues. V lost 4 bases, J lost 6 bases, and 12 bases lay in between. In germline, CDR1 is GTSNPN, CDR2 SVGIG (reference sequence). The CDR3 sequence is CAWTRRGSGELFF. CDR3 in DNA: TGTGCCTGGACCCGAAGGGGTTCCGGGGAGCTGTTTTTT.

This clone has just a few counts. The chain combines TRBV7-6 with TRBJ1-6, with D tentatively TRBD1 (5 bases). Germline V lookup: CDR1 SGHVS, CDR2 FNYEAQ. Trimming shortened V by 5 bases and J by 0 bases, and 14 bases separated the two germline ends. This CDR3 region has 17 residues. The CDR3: CASSPRDGSSYNSPLHF. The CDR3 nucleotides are TGTGCCAGCAGCCCTCGGGACGGGAGCTCCTATAATTCACCCCTCCACTTT.

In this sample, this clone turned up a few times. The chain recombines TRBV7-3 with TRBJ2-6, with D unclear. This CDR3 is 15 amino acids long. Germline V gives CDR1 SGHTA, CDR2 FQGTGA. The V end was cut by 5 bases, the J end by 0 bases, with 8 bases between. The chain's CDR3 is CASSALISGANVLTF. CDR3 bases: TGTGCCAGCAGCGCGCTCATCTCTGGGGCCAACGTCCTGACTTTC.